The present T cell receptor (beta chain) was sequenced within a study of radiation and T cells in renal cell carcinoma. Germline CDR1 is SGDLS and CDR2 is YYNGEE. Trimming pared 4 bases from V and 1 base from J, leaving 8 bases between. This CDR3 spans 13 amino acids. Study findings and constraints: Without pretreatment biopsies, baseline tumor clonotype presence was undetermined.

Time point of the sample: baseline pretreatment blood. Treatment meaning: 15 Gy SBRT to primary tumor, nephrectomy 4 weeks later. The patient's renal cell carcinoma had clear cell pathology. This clone was picked up one time. Its antigen is unknown. Assay used: immunoSEQ multiplex PCR; TCRdb lists only in-frame clones, some missing. Here the sample spans 150,000 or so clones, about 85% being singletons. J is TRBJ1-1 and V is TRBV9; TRBD1 is a possible D gene (5 bases). The receptor was isolated from a woman in her seventies with renal cell carcinoma. Sequenced material: blood, taken from a patient whose treatment included radiotherapy and nephrectomy. CDR3 loop: CASSSDRNTEAFF. CDR3 nucleotide sequence: TGTGCCAGCAGCTCTGACAGGAACACTGAAGCTTTCTTT.